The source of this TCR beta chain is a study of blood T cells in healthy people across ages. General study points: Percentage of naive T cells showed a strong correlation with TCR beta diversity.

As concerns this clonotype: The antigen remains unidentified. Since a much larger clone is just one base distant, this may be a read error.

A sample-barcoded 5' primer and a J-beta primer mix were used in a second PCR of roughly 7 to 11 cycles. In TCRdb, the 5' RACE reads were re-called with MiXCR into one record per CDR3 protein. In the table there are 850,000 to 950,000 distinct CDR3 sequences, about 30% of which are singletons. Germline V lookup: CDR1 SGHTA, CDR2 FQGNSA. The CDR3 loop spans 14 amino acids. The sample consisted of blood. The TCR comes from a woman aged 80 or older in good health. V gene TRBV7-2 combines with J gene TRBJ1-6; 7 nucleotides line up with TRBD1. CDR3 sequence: CASNLATGSTPLHF. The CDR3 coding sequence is TGTGCCAGCAACTTAGCGACAGGGTCGACACCCCTCCACTTT.